The rows below give T cell receptor beta chains drawn from one sample of a study of cytomegalovirus exposure and HLA in healthy donors. Repertoires were generated with immunoSEQ multiplex PCR, while TCRdb's copy carries only in-frame clones and drops some. The sample has roughly 220,000 clones; just over 90% are singletons. The sample consisted of PBMCs. The receptors here all came from a woman younger than 35 in good health and CMV-seronegative. CDR3s include the opening cysteine and the closing phenylalanine or tryptophan. A D gene is named only where the DNA matches it firmly. Clone size is not always given. Where it is, it says once, few, many or a class for expanded clones.

TRBV6-6	.	TRBJ2-1	.	TGTGCCAGCACGCCATTCACGGGGGGCGCGAACAATGAGCAGTTCTTC	CASTPFTGGANNEQFF
TRBV6-6	TRBD1	TRBJ1-2	.	TGTGCCAGCTCCCTTCAGGGGGCGGTCGGCTACACCTTC	CASSLQGAVGYTF
TRBV7-9	.	TRBJ1-1	.	TGTGCCAGCAGCTTCCTCGGAGGAGACACTGAAGCTTTCTTT	CASSFLGGDTEAFF
TRBV5-4	TRBD2	TRBJ2-1	.	TGTGCCAGCAGCTTAGGGACTAGCGGGAGGGCAGGGTCGAGGGAGCAGTTCTTC	CASSLGTSGRAGSREQFF
TRBV10-2	.	TRBJ2-7	.	TGCGCCAGCAGTGAACGGCAGGTCAGCTCCTACGAGCAGTACTTC	CASSERQVSSYEQYF
TRBV11-2	.	TRBJ1-5	.	TGTGCCAGCAGCTCCGCGGGTTCCAATCAGCCCCAGCATTTT	CASSSAGSNQPQHF
TRBV7-2	.	TRBJ2-1	.	TGTGCCAGCAGCTTATGGGCACCTCAAGATCGAGAGCAGTTCTTC	CASSLWAPQDREQFF
TRBV28	.	TRBJ2-3	.	TGTGCCAGCAGTTTATCATGGGACTCCACAGATACGCAGTATTTT	CASSLSWDSTDTQYF
TRBV5-4	.	TRBJ1-3	.	TGTGCCAGCAGCTTGAGCACGGCTGGAAACACCATATATTTT	CASSLSTAGNTIYF
TRBV7-9	.	TRBJ1-1	once	TGTGCCAGCAGCTTATCCCCCTTTGAAGCTTTCTTT	CASSLSPFEAFF
TRBV29-1	.	TRBJ2-7	.	TGCAGCGTTGAAAAGTGGGGCGGGACCTACGAGCAGTACTTC	CSVEKWGGTYEQYF
TRBV7-2	TRBD2	TRBJ2-7	.	TGTGCCAGCAGCTCTACCCTAGCGGGAGGTTTCAACGAGCAGTACTTC	CASSSTLAGGFNEQYF
TRBV9	TRBD1	TRBJ1-3	.	TGTGCCAGCAGCCGACAGGGCGCGGGAGGAAACACCATATATTTT	CASSRQGAGGNTIYF
TRBV9	.	TRBJ2-1	.	TGTGCCAGCAGCGTAGGAAGGGGCTCCTACAATGAGCAGTTCTTC	CASSVGRGSYNEQFF
TRBV27	TRBD2	TRBJ2-1	once	TGTGCCAGCAGTTCTTCCTTCTCGCTAGCGGGATCCCGGGAGCAGTTCTTC	CASSSSFSLAGSREQFF
TRBV2	.	TRBJ1-1	.	TGTGCCAGCAGTTTCAGGGGTAGTGGCACTGAAGCTTTCTTT	CASSFRGSGTEAFF
TRBV5-1	TRBD2	TRBJ2-5	few	TGCGCCAGTAGGACTAGCGGTCAAGAGACCCAGTACTTC	CASRTSGQETQYF
TRBV9	TRBD2	TRBJ2-1	.	TGTGCCAGCAGCGTCAACAACAAGGGACTAGCGGGAGGGCCAGCCTACAATGAGCAGTTCTTC	CASSVNNKGLAGGPAYNEQFF
TRBV5-1	TRBD1	TRBJ1-1	.	TGCGCCAGCAGCTTGCGGACAGGGTTGAACACTGAAGCTTTCTTT	CASSLRTGLNTEAFF
TRBV30	.	TRBJ2-3	.	TGTGCCTGGAGTGTATTACAAGATACGCAGTATTTT	CAWSVLQDTQYF
TRBV6-1	.	TRBJ2-1	.	TGTGCCAGCAGCGCCGCGAGGGTCGGTGAGCAGTTCTTC	CASSAARVGEQFF
TRBV6-6	.	TRBJ1-2	.	TGTGCCAGCACCCCGACCGGGACACCCCGGGGCTACACCTTC	CASTPTGTPRGYTF
TRBV7-9	.	TRBJ1-2	.	TGTGCCAGCAGCTTACTCACAGCCAACTATGGCTACACCTTC	CASSLLTANYGYTF
TRBV15	TRBD1	TRBJ1-1	.	TGTGCCACCAGCAGGCGCAGGACAGGACCTTTTAACACTGAAGCTTTCTTT	CATSRRRTGPFNTEAFF
TRBV11-2	TRBD2	TRBJ2-7	.	TGTGCCAGCAGCTTAGATTCGGCGGGAGGGCAACGGGGTGAGCAGTACTTC	CASSLDSAGGQRGEQYF
TRBV5-1	TRBD2	TRBJ2-7	.	TGCGCCAGCAGCCCGGGGAGGGACGGGGACTACGAGCAGTACTTC	CASSPGRDGDYEQYF
TRBV6-5	.	TRBJ1-1	.	TGTGCCAGCAGTCAGATGAACACTGAAGCTTTCTTT	CASSQMNTEAFF
TRBV6-6	.	TRBJ1-1	.	TGTGCCAGCAGTTACGTCCCTCCGGTTGCTGAAGCTTTCTTT	CASSYVPPVAEAFF
TRBV5-1	.	TRBJ1-2	.	TGCGCCAGCAGCTTGTCGGTTCCCTATGGCTACACCTTC	CASSLSVPYGYTF
TRBV10-3	TRBD1	TRBJ1-2	.	TGTGCCATCAGTGAGTCAGGGGGCGTTTATGGCTACACCTTC	CAISESGGVYGYTF
TRBV5-1	TRBD1	TRBJ2-3	.	TGCGCCAGCAGCTTTTTTCAACGGACAGGAGGAATGACAGATACGCAGTATTTT	CASSFFQRTGGMTDTQYF
TRBV10-3	.	TRBJ1-2	.	TGTGCCATCAGTGAGTCTAAATATGCGATTGGCTACACCTTC	CAISESKYAIGYTF
TRBV27	TRBD1	TRBJ1-5	.	TGTGCCAGCAGTTTGGGACAGTCCTTCAATCAGCCCCAGCATTTT	CASSLGQSFNQPQHF
TRBV5-1	TRBD2	TRBJ2-3	.	TGCGCCAGCAGCTCAATTCTAGCGGGAGGCGGAGATACGCAGTATTTT	CASSSILAGGGDTQYF
TRBV6-5	.	TRBJ2-1	.	TGTGCCAGCAGTTACTCGCGCAATGAGCAGTTCTTC	CASSYSRNEQFF
TRBV30	.	TRBJ2-1	.	TGTGCCTGGAGTGGCCCTATTGGGAGGGGGTACAATGAGCAGTTCTTC	CAWSGPIGRGYNEQFF
TRBV6-5	.	TRBJ1-3	.	TGTGCCAGCAGTAACAGGGTTGGAAACACCATATATTTT	CASSNRVGNTIYF
TRBV28	.	TRBJ1-2	.	TGTGCCAGCACCGGGACACACTATGGCTACACCTTC	CASTGTHYGYTF
TRBV10-2	.	TRBJ2-3	.	TGCGCCAGCAGCCGTAGGGGTGACCCCACAGATACGCAGTATTTT	CASSRRGDPTDTQYF
TRBV9	TRBD1	TRBJ2-5	.	TGTGCCAGCAGCGTAGCAAGGACAGGGGGCATGGGGACCCAGTACTTC	CASSVARTGGMGTQYF
TRBV6-5	.	TRBJ1-2	.	TGTGCCAGCAGTTACTTGGCGGACACTAATGGCTACACCTTC	CASSYLADTNGYTF
TRBV2	TRBD2	TRBJ2-7	.	TGTGCCAGCAGCGTAGCGGGAGGTCCCGGGTACGAGCAGTACTTC	CASSVAGGPGYEQYF
TRBV7-2	.	TRBJ2-1	.	TGTGCCAGCAGCTCGATGAGCTCCTACAATGAGCAGTTCTTC	CASSSMSSYNEQFF
TRBV5-1	TRBD1	TRBJ2-7	.	TGCGCCAGCAGCTCGGGACAGACCTACGAGCAGTACTTC	CASSSGQTYEQYF
TRBV28	.	TRBJ1-1	.	TGTGCCAGCAGTTTAGGACAGTTAGGAAAAGCTTTCTTT	CASSLGQLGKAFF
TRBV7-9	.	TRBJ2-1	.	TGTGCCAGCCAAATGACTTTAAATGAGCAGTTCTTC	CASQMTLNEQFF
TRBV30	.	TRBJ1-5	.	TGTGCCTGGACCTCACGAGATCCTTCTGACATCTCGAGTCAGCCCCAGCATTTT	CAWTSRDPSDISSQPQHF
TRBV11-2	.	TRBJ1-2	.	TGTGCCAGCAGCCCCCGCAGGAAGCTACAGGGTGATGTGAGTGGCTACACCTTC	CASSPRRKLQGDVSGYTF
TRBV21-1	.	TRBJ1-4	.	TGTGCCAGCAGCCCGGGGAGGGTGGGGGTAGCGGTAACTAATGAAAAACTGTTTTTT	CASSPGRVGVAVTNEKLFF
TRBV27	.	TRBJ2-5	.	TGTGCCAGCAGTTTACTAGGGAGAGCCCCAGAGACCCAGTACTTC	CASSLLGRAPETQYF
TRBV6-5	TRBD1	TRBJ2-5	many	TGTGCCAGCAGTCGAGGGACAGGGGATACAGAGACCCAGTACTTC	CASSRGTGDTETQYF
TRBV28	.	TRBJ1-5	.	TGTGCCAGCAGTTCGGGAAATCAGCCCCAGCATTTT	CASSSGNQPQHF
TRBV7-6	TRBD1	TRBJ1-2	.	TGTGCCAGCAGCTCGCGGGGGGACAGGGACCTATGGGACTATGGCTACACCTTC	CASSSRGDRDLWDYGYTF
TRBV19	TRBD2	TRBJ2-7	.	TGTGCCAGTAGTATCGGGGGGATCAATTACGAGCAGTACTTC	CASSIGGINYEQYF
TRBV9	.	TRBJ2-1	.	TGTGCCAGCAGCCGCAGCGGGGCAGGGGGCGGTTTGGACAATGAGCAGTTCTTC	CASSRSGAGGGLDNEQFF
TRBV29-1	TRBD1	TRBJ1-1	.	TGCAGCGTTAACAGGGGTGGTTCGACTGAAGCTTTCTTT	CSVNRGGSTEAFF
TRBV27	TRBD2	TRBJ2-1	.	TGTGCCAGCAGTTTTAGACTAGCGTACTACAATGAGCAGTTCTTC	CASSFRLAYYNEQFF